These T cell receptor beta chains were read from a single sample in a study of blood T cell repertoires in COVID-19. Generated by immunoSEQ multiplex PCR, the TCRdb table keeps only in-frame clones and is missing some. The table includes 120,000 or so clones, under 95% detected once. Sequenced: peripheral blood. These receptors all come from a man in his sixties with COVID-19, enrolled during active disease. CDR3s include the opening cysteine and the closing phenylalanine or tryptophan. D genes are given only for firm matches. Size values are once, few and many counts, or a class for expanded clones, and some rows have none.

clone_size: NA; d_call: NA; v_call: TRBV6-1; j_call: TRBJ2-2; cdr3_aa: CASSEAGHANTGELFF; cdr3_nt: TGTGCCAGCAGTGAGGCAGGACACGCGAACACCGGGGAGCTGTTTTTT
clone_size: NA; d_call: TRBD2; v_call: TRBV19; j_call: TRBJ2-2; cdr3_aa: CASSKDAGVPGELFF; cdr3_nt: TGTGCCAGTAGTAAAGACGCGGGAGTGCCCGGGGAGCTGTTTTTT
clone_size: once; d_call: TRBD2; v_call: TRBV27; j_call: TRBJ2-1; cdr3_aa: CASTALAGQGNEQFF; cdr3_nt: TGTGCCAGCACCGCCCTAGCGGGCCAAGGCAATGAGCAGTTCTTC
clone_size: once; d_call: NA; v_call: TRBV5-5; j_call: TRBJ1-5; cdr3_aa: CASSTVGGVYSNQPQHF; cdr3_nt: TGTGCCAGCAGCACCGTAGGGGGGGTGTATAGCAATCAGCCCCAGCATTTT
clone_size: NA; d_call: NA; v_call: TRBV10-2; j_call: TRBJ2-1; cdr3_aa: CASRATSNEQFF; cdr3_nt: TGCGCCAGCAGGGCCACTAGCAATGAGCAGTTCTTC
clone_size: once; d_call: NA; v_call: TRBV10-1; j_call: TRBJ2-5; cdr3_aa: CASSAQRGQETQYF; cdr3_nt: TGCGCCAGCAGTGCCCAGAGGGGGCAAGAGACCCAGTACTTC
clone_size: NA; d_call: NA; v_call: TRBV30; j_call: TRBJ1-2; cdr3_aa: CAFPEGGIRGYTF; cdr3_nt: TGTGCCTTCCCGGAGGGGGGGATTCGTGGCTACACCTTC
clone_size: NA; d_call: TRBD1; v_call: TRBV4-2; j_call: TRBJ2-7; cdr3_aa: CASSQDEAGGRKQYF; cdr3_nt: TGTGCCAGCAGCCAAGATGAGGCAGGGGGCAGGAAGCAGTACTTC
clone_size: NA; d_call: NA; v_call: TRBV3-1/TRBV3-2; j_call: TRBJ2-1; cdr3_aa: CASSQDLSSYNEQFF; cdr3_nt: TGTGCCAGCAGCCAAGACCTGAGCTCCTACAATGAGCAGTTCTTC
clone_size: NA; d_call: NA; v_call: TRBV7-3; j_call: TRBJ2-5; cdr3_aa: CASGWTNQETQYF; cdr3_nt: TGTGCCAGCGGTTGGACAAACCAAGAGACCCAGTACTTC
clone_size: NA; d_call: NA; v_call: TRBV10-1; j_call: TRBJ1-1; cdr3_aa: CASSESQGLTEAFF; cdr3_nt: TGCGCCAGCAGTGAGTCGCAGGGGCTTACTGAAGCTTTCTTT
clone_size: many; d_call: TRBD2; v_call: TRBV4-2; j_call: TRBJ2-3; cdr3_aa: CASSPRGASGDTADTQYF; cdr3_nt: TGTGCCAGCAGCCCTCGAGGGGCTAGCGGAGATACGGCAGATACGCAGTATTTT
clone_size: NA; d_call: NA; v_call: TRBV5-6; j_call: TRBJ1-1; cdr3_aa: CASSLATVQLF; cdr3_nt: TGTGCCAGCAGCTTGGCCACAGTCCAACTCTTT
clone_size: NA; d_call: NA; v_call: TRBV29-1; j_call: TRBJ1-6; cdr3_aa: CSVDLGGNSPLHF; cdr3_nt: TGCAGCGTTGATTTGGGCGGGAATTCACCCCTCCACTTT
clone_size: NA; d_call: TRBD1; v_call: TRBV7-9; j_call: TRBJ2-2; cdr3_aa: CASSTRAGQGSNTGELFF; cdr3_nt: TGTGCCAGCAGTACGCGGGCGGGACAGGGCTCGAACACCGGGGAGCTGTTTTTT
clone_size: NA; d_call: NA; v_call: TRBV5-4; j_call: TRBJ1-1; cdr3_aa: CASSLVRVTNTEAFF; cdr3_nt: TGTGCCAGCAGCTTGGTAAGAGTCACGAACACTGAAGCTTTCTTT
clone_size: NA; d_call: NA; v_call: TRBV4-2; j_call: TRBJ1-4; cdr3_aa: CASSQDLRLDSFNEKLFF; cdr3_nt: TGTGCCAGCAGCCAAGACCTCCGATTAGACAGTTTTAATGAAAAACTGTTTTTT
clone_size: once; d_call: NA; v_call: TRBV20-1; j_call: TRBJ2-7; cdr3_aa: CSVGRTYEQYF; cdr3_nt: TGCAGTGTAGGGAGAACCTACGAGCAGTACTTC
clone_size: NA; d_call: NA; v_call: TRBV30; j_call: TRBJ1-5; cdr3_aa: CAWSVTGEGSNQPQHF; cdr3_nt: TGTGCCTGGAGTGTCACGGGGGAGGGGAGCAATCAGCCCCAGCATTTT
clone_size: NA; d_call: TRBD2; v_call: TRBV29-1; j_call: TRBJ2-7; cdr3_aa: CSVEASGSYEQYF; cdr3_nt: TGCAGCGTTGAAGCTAGCGGGAGCTACGAGCAGTACTTC
clone_size: NA; d_call: NA; v_call: TRBV4-1; j_call: TRBJ1-2; cdr3_aa: CASSQEEGFYGYTF; cdr3_nt: TGCGCCAGCAGCCAAGAGGAGGGTTTCTATGGCTACACCTTC
clone_size: NA; d_call: NA; v_call: TRBV9; j_call: TRBJ1-2; cdr3_aa: CASSVGVGEAYSYGYTF; cdr3_nt: TGTGCCAGCAGCGTAGGGGTGGGGGAGGCCTACAGCTATGGCTACACCTTC
clone_size: NA; d_call: TRBD1; v_call: TRBV6-5; j_call: TRBJ2-2; cdr3_aa: CASSTGVRTGELFF; cdr3_nt: TGTGCCAGCAGTACAGGGGTGCGAACCGGGGAGCTGTTTTTT
clone_size: once; d_call: TRBD1; v_call: TRBV19; j_call: TRBJ2-1; cdr3_aa: CASMGDRGSYNEQFF; cdr3_nt: TGTGCCAGTATGGGGGACAGGGGGTCCTACAATGAGCAGTTCTTC
clone_size: once; d_call: NA; v_call: TRBV30; j_call: TRBJ2-6; cdr3_aa: CAWSPTPTTGANVLTF; cdr3_nt: TGTGCCTGGAGCCCCACGCCTACTACTGGGGCCAACGTCCTGACTTTC
clone_size: NA; d_call: TRBD1; v_call: TRBV30; j_call: TRBJ1-2; cdr3_aa: CAWRQGASNYGYTF; cdr3_nt: TGTGCCTGGAGACAGGGGGCGAGTAACTATGGCTACACCTTC
clone_size: NA; d_call: NA; v_call: TRBV20-1; j_call: TRBJ2-7; cdr3_aa: CSASMGGTYEQYF; cdr3_nt: TGCAGTGCTAGTATGGGGGGAACCTACGAGCAGTACTTC
clone_size: NA; d_call: NA; v_call: TRBV6-1; j_call: TRBJ1-2; cdr3_aa: CASSEPGEGYTF; cdr3_nt: TGTGCCAGCAGTGAACCAGGGGAGGGCTACACCTTC
clone_size: NA; d_call: NA; v_call: TRBV4-1; j_call: TRBJ1-2; cdr3_aa: CASSQFAGQNKDGYTF; cdr3_nt: TGCGCCAGCAGCCAATTCGCGGGGCAGAACAAGGATGGCTACACCTTC
clone_size: NA; d_call: TRBD1; v_call: TRBV5-1; j_call: TRBJ2-2; cdr3_aa: CASSFGQGAPGELFF; cdr3_nt: TGCGCCAGCAGCTTCGGACAGGGGGCGCCCGGGGAGCTGTTTTTT
clone_size: once; d_call: NA; v_call: TRBV6-5; j_call: TRBJ1-2; cdr3_aa: CASSYSAGNYGYTF; cdr3_nt: TGTGCCAGCAGTTACTCGGCAGGGAACTATGGCTACACCTTC